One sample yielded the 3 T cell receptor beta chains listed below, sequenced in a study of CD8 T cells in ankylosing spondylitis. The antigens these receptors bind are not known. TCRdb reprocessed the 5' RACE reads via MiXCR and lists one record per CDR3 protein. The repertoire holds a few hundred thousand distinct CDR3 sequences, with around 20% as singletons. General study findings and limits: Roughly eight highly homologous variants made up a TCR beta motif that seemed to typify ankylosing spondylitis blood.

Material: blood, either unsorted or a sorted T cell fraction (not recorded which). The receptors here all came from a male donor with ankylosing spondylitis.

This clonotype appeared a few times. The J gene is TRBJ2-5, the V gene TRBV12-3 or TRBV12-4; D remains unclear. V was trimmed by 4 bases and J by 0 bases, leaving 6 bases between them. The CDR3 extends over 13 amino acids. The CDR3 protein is CASSSDDQETQYF. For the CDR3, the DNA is TGTGCCAGCAGTTCGGACGACCAAGAGACCCAGTACTTC.

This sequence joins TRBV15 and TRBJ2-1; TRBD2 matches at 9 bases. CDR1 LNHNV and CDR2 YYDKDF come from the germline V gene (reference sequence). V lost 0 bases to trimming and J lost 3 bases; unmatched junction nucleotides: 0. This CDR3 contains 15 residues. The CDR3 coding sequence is TGTGCCACCAGCAGAGAGCGGGGGGGCTACAATGAGCAGTTCTTC. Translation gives CATSRERGGYNEQFF. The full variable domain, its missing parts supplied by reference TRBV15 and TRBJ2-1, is DAMVIQNPRYQVTQFGKPVTLSCSQTLNHNVMYWYQQKSSQAPKLLFHYYDKDFNNEADTPDNFQSRRPNTSFCFLDIRSPGLGDTAMYLCATSRERGGYNEQFFGPGTRLTVL.

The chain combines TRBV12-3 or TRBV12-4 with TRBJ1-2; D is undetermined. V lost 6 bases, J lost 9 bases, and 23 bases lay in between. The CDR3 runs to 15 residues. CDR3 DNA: TGTGCCAGCAGCTCGTCAATCGGAGACCTCGCCCGCTACACCTTC. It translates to CASSSSIGDLARYTF.